These 6 T cell receptor beta chains were all obtained from the same sample, sequenced in a study of T cell repertoires in cytomegalovirus infection. TCRdb recomputed calls from the reads with MiXCR, one row per CDR3 protein. This table has around 350,000 distinct CDR3 sequences, over 15% appearing once. Sequenced sample: PBMCs. All receptors derive from a human donor in good health (CMV status not recorded). Some clones in this sample may be carry-over from other donors' samples.

This clonotype occurred many times. The J gene is TRBJ1-2, the V gene TRBV7-8; a possible D gene is TRBD1 (5 bases). CDR3 length: 15 amino acids. Trimming took 3 bases from V and 3 from J, leaving 14 bases between them. The germline gives CDR1 SGHVS, CDR2 FQNEAQ. CDR3 loop: CASSFPSQGYYGYTF. The CDR3, as DNA: TGTGCCAGCAGCTTCCCTTCCCAGGGTTACTATGGCTACACCTTC. Using reference TRBV7-8 and TRBJ1-2 for the parts outside the CDR3, the full variable domain is GAGVSQSPRYKVAKRGQDVALRCDPISGHVSLFWYQQALGQGPEFLTYFQNEAQLDKSGLPSDRFFAERPEGSVSTLKIQRTQQEDSAVYLCASSFPSQGYYGYTFGSGTRLTVV.

The sample holds a few counts of this clonotype. The chain combines TRBV2 with TRBJ2-5; 8 bases fit TRBD1. J lost 2 bases, V lost 7 bases, and 6 bases had no gene match. Germline CDR1 is SNHLY and CDR2 is FYNNEI. The CDR3 extends over 14 amino acids. The CDR3 DNA sequence: TGTGCCAGCACCGCCGGGACAGGACAAGAGACCCAGTACTTC. Protein sequence: CASTAGTGQETQYF.

This clonotype was counted only a few times. This chain joins TRBV19 and TRBJ1-2; the D is unclear. Germline V gene data show CDR1 as LNHDA and CDR2 as SQIVND (reference sequence). This CDR3 spans 15 amino acids. V lost 9 bases, J lost 4 bases, and 21 bases lay in between. This CDR3 reads CASRVTSRRPYGYTF. The DNA for the CDR3 is TGTGCCAGCCGAGTAACATCAAGGAGACCCTATGGCTACACCTTC.

This clonotype appeared many times. The gene calls are TRBV6-6 and TRBJ1-5; perhaps TRBD1 as D (5 bases). Germline loops: CDR1 MNHNY, CDR2 SVGAGI (reference sequence). The length of the CDR3 is 14 residues. The V end lost 2 bases, the J end lost 4 bases, and 9 bases lay between the germline ends. The CDR3 region is CASSYGRGNQPQHF. DNA for the CDR3: TGTGCCAGCAGTTACGGACGGGGGAATCAGCCCCAGCATTTT.

The rearrangement joins TRBV2 to TRBJ1-5; D not resolved. The CDR3 runs to 14 residues. Looked up from germline, CDR1 is SNHLY and CDR2 is FYNNEI. Trimming shortened V by 8 bases and J by 4 bases, and 15 bases separated the two germline ends. The CDR3 DNA reads as TGTGCCAGCTGGTCAGGTTTGGTAAATCAGCCCCAGCATTTT. Translated: CASWSGLVNQPQHF. Full variable domain (missing parts from reference TRBV2 and TRBJ1-5): EPEVTQTPSHQVTQMGQEVILRCVPISNHLYFYWYRQILGQKVEFLVSFYNNEISEKSEIFDDQFSVERPDGSNFTLKIRSTKLEDSAMYFCASWSGLVNQPQHFGDGTRLSIL.

This clonotype was recorded many times. The J gene is TRBJ2-7, the V gene TRBV7-2; unclear D gene. The germline gives CDR1 SGHTA, CDR2 FQGNSA. V was cut by 1 base and J by 3 bases, with 10 bases left in between. The CDR3 consists of 14 residues. CDR3 residues: CASSLGTEYYEQYF. The CDR3 nucleotides read TGTGCCAGCAGCTTAGGTACAGAATACTACGAGCAGTACTTC.